The 13 T cell receptor beta chains below were found in one sample sequenced in a study of blood T cell repertoires in COVID-19. The repertoire was sequenced with immunoSEQ multiplex PCR; TCRdb's copy has only in-frame clones and lacks some. The sample has around 170,000 clones; 88% are singletons. Sequencing used peripheral blood. These receptors all stem from a man aged 60-69 years with acute or convalescent COVID-19.

The V and J genes are TRBV11-3 and TRBJ2-7; 8 bases agree with TRBD1. The J segment lost 5 bases and the V segment lost 4 bases, leaving 7 bases of the junction unmatched. Per germline, CDR1 SGHNT and CDR2 YENEEA. This CDR3 region has 14 residues. This chain's CDR3 is CASSSRTGTHEQYF. CDR3 DNA: TGTGCCAGCAGCTCGCGGACAGGGACGCACGAGCAGTACTTC. Based on the CDR3 plus reference TRBV11-3 and TRBJ2-7, the full variable domain is EAGVVQSPRYKIIEKKQPVAFWCNPISGHNTLYWYLQNLGQGPELLIRYENEEAVDDSQLPKDRFSAERLKGVDSTLKIQPAELGDSAVYLCASSSRTGTHEQYFGPGTRLTVT.

This sequence joins TRBV21-1 and TRBJ1-2; no check of the table's D call, TRBD1, against the DNA was made. TRBV21-1 is marked as a pseudogene. The CDR3 runs 14 residues. The CDR3 DNA is TGTGCCAGCAGCATCTGGGCGATCTACTATGGCTACACCTTC. This gives the protein CASSIWAIYYGYTF.

The V and J genes are TRBV5-1 and TRBJ2-1; D uncertain. This CDR3 comprises 12 residues. Looked up from germline, CDR1 is SGHRS and CDR2 is YFSETQ. The V end was cut by 5 bases, the J end by 6 bases, with 9 bases between. The CDR3 loop reads CASRAAFNEQFF. In nucleotides, the CDR3 is TGCGCCAGCAGGGCGGCTTTCAATGAGCAGTTCTTC.

CDR3 bases: TGTGCCAGCAGTTGGGACAGGGGTAATCAGCCCCAGCATTTT. The encoded protein is CASSWDRGNQPQHF. J is TRBJ1-5 and V is TRBV6-2 or TRBV6-3, with 10 bases lining up with TRBD1. This CDR3 spans 14 amino acids. The germline CDR1 and CDR2 sequences are MNHEY and SVGEGT. The V gene end was trimmed by 4 bases and the J gene end by 4 bases; junction bases not matched to a gene: 1.

Note on this clone: Distinct nucleotide sequences in the sample also encode this CDR3. This sequence joins TRBV27 and TRBJ1-2; D may be TRBD1 (5 bases). Germline V gives CDR1 MNHEY, CDR2 SMNVEV (reference sequence). This CDR3 is built from 13 residues. Trimming pared 4 bases from V and 4 bases from J, leaving 10 bases between. The CDR3, as DNA: TGTGCCAGCAGTTCGGGGGAGGGCTATGGCTACACCTTC. Its translation is CASSSGEGYGYTF.

The gene calls are TRBV18 and TRBJ1-2; 8 bases match TRBD1. CDR1 is KGHSH and CDR2 is LQKENI in the germline V gene. The CDR3 loop spans 14 amino acids. V lost 3 bases, J lost 6 bases, and 6 bases stayed unmatched. DNA for the CDR3: TGTGCCAGCTCACCTGCTGGACAGGGTGATGGCTACACCTTC. It translates to CASSPAGQGDGYTF.

The chain is built from TRBV6-5 and TRBJ1-6; D is uncertain. This CDR3 has 13 residues. Germline CDR1 reads MNHEY; CDR2 reads SVGAGI. V shed 6 bases and J shed 9 bases, with 12 bases lying between them. The CDR3 nucleotides are TGTGCCAGCAGGAAGACACGTGGTTCACCCCTCCACTTT. Translated, it gives CASRKTRGSPLHF.

The chain employs TRBV13 and TRBJ1-1; D is possibly TRBD1 (5 bases). The CDR3 is 15 amino acids. The V end was cut by 5 bases, the J end by 0 bases, with 13 bases between. Germline values: CDR1 PRHDT, CDR2 FYEKMQ (reference sequence). CDR3 nucleotides: TGTGCCAGCAGCAGGAGTAAGGGGATGAACACTGAAGCTTTCTTT. Its protein product is CASSRSKGMNTEAFF. Looking up the rest from reference TRBV13 and TRBJ1-1 gives the full variable domain: AAGVIQSPRHLIKEKRETATLKCYPIPRHDTVYWYQQGPGQDPQFLISFYEKMQSDKGSIPDRFSAQQFSDYHSELNMSSLELGDSALYFCASSRSKGMNTEAFFGQGTRLTVV.

The rearrangement uses TRBV21-1 and TRBJ2-3; the table assigns TRBD1, which was not confirmed against the DNA. TRBV21-1 is termed a pseudogene. This CDR3 comprises 15 residues. CDR3 coding DNA: TGTGCCAGCAGCAAGGGGACAGGGAGACAAGATACGCAGTATTTT. It codes for CASSKGTGRQDTQYF.

This chain connects TRBV9 to TRBJ1-1; D call uncertain. The ends were cut back, 4 bases at V and 3 bases at J, with 10 bases in the middle. Germline V gene sequence: CDR1 SGDLS, CDR2 YYNGEE. This CDR3 has 13 residues. The CDR3 DNA is TGTGCCAGCAGCCCCTCGGCGGACACTGAAGCTTTCTTT. This translates into CASSPSADTEAFF.

This sequence joins TRBV7-2 and TRBJ1-2, with 8 bases lining up with TRBD1. There are 17 residues in the CDR3. V trimming: 5 bases; J trimming: 6 bases; junction bases outside the gene matches: 17. CDR1 and CDR2 from the germline V gene are SGHTA and FQGNSA. CDR3 in amino acids: CASSAPGTGTFGDGYTF. The CDR3 DNA reads as TGTGCCAGCAGCGCGCCCGGGACAGGTACCTTTGGGGATGGCTACACCTTC.

V is TRBV6-6 and J is TRBJ2-3, with D unresolved. Germline loops: CDR1 MNHNY, CDR2 SVGAGI (reference sequence). The germline V and J ends were trimmed by 0 bases and 4 bases, with 8 bases remaining between them. The CDR3 loop spans 14 amino acids. CDR3 protein: CASSYSRLPDTQYF. As DNA, the CDR3 is TGTGCCAGCAGTTACTCGAGGCTCCCAGATACGCAGTATTTT.

V and J are TRBV7-3 and TRBJ2-7; TRBD1 is a possible D gene (5 bases). The CDR3 length is 13 residues. CDR1 and CDR2 (germline): SGHTA, FQGTGA. Trimming removed 1 base at V and 7 bases at J, with 11 bases between. CDR3: CASSLMWGREQYF. In nucleotides, the CDR3 is TGTGCCAGCAGCTTAATGTGGGGCCGGGAGCAGTACTTC.